Sequencing of this TCR beta chain was carried out in a study of cytomegalovirus exposure and HLA in healthy donors. Study results and caveats: TRBV6-2, TRBV6-3 and some other V segments were excluded as indistinguishable. Highly shared variants forming one cluster were likely a sequencing artifact. In an earlier analysis, about 87% or about 30%: the productive usage of most TCR beta V segments. As a later analysis revealed, the rate of TCR association differed by HLA locus, with DRB1 most and HLA-C fewest.

PCR involved 60 Vbeta and 13 Jbeta primers. Measured with immunoSEQ multiplex PCR; TCRdb has only the in-frame clones, and not every one. The sample yields about 150,000 clones, roughly 67% seen once. V lost 6 bases to trimming and J lost 7 bases; unmatched junction nucleotides: 14. The CDR3 covers 15 residues. Germline lookup yields CDR1 MDHEN and CDR2 SYDVKM. On this clone: Its antigen is not known.

The sample was PBMCs. The receptor comes from a woman under 30 in good health and CMV-seropositive. The chain uses TRBV28 and TRBJ1-2, with 7 bases lining up with TRBD1. The CDR3 DNA reads as TGTGCCAGCAGCCCCGATTCCACAGGGGCTCGTGGCTACACCTTC. Its protein is CASSPDSTGARGYTF.